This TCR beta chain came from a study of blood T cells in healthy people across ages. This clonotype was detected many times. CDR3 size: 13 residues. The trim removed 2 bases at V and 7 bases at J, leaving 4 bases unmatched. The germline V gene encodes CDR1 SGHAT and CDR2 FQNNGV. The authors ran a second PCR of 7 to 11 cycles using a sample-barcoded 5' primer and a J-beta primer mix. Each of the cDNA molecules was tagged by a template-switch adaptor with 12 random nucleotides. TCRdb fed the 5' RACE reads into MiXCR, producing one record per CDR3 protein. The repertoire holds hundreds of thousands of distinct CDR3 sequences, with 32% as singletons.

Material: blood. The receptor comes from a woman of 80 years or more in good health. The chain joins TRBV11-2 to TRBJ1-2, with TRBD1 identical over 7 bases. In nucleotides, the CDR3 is TGTGCCAGCAGCTTAAGGGGGCGCGGTGGCTACACCTTC. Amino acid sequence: CASSLRGRGGYTF.